The rows below give T cell receptor beta chains drawn from one sample of a study of T-cell reconstitution after alpha-beta-depleted transplantation in children. A single record per CDR3 protein comes from TCRdb applying MiXCR to the PCR reads. This sample has 150,000 to 200,000 distinct CDR3 sequences, with roughly 10% found just once. This material consisted of PBMCs, taken before TCRalphabeta/CD19-depleted stem cell transplant. These TCRs come from a boy aged 2 to 9 with acute myeloid leukemia, due to receive a stem cell transplant. The CDR3 runs from the conserved cysteine through the conserved F or W. The D gene is left open where the match is weak. Clone size is stated in some rows and not others, as once, few, many or a class when expanded.

cdr3_aa | cdr3_nt | clone_size | cdr3_length | j_call | d_call | v_call
CSARDSHGNYNEQFF | TGCAGTGCTAGAGATTCCCACGGGAACTACAATGAGCAGTTCTTC | many | 15 | TRBJ2-1 | . | TRBV20-1
CSASGRETTDTQYF | TGCAGTGCTAGTGGCAGGGAGACCACAGATACGCAGTATTTT | . | 14 | TRBJ2-3 | . | TRBV20-1
CASRPGLSGETQYF | TGTGCCAGCAGGCCGGGACTAAGCGGCGAGACCCAGTACTTC | many | 14 | TRBJ2-5 | TRBD2 | TRBV9
CATRWSASNQPQHF | TGTGCCACCAGATGGTCGGCTAGCAATCAGCCCCAGCATTTT | many | 14 | TRBJ1-5 | . | TRBV15
CASSSTSGRADTQYF | TGCGCCAGCAGCTCGACTAGCGGGAGGGCGGATACGCAGTATTTT | many | 15 | TRBJ2-3 | TRBD2 | TRBV5-1
CAIRPPGLALTGDTQYF | TGTGCCATCCGCCCCCCGGGACTAGCGCTGACTGGGGATACGCAGTATTTT | many | 17 | TRBJ2-3 | TRBD2 | TRBV28
CASSHKGGYGYTF | TGTGCCAGCAGCCACAAGGGTGGCTATGGCTACACCTTC | many | 13 | TRBJ1-2 | . | TRBV7-3
CASSQGLGDTDTQYF | TGTGCCAGCAGCCAAGGCCTAGGGGACACAGATACGCAGTATTTT | many | 15 | TRBJ2-3 | . | TRBV6-4
CSFQRDNEQFF | TGCAGCTTCCAGCGGGACAATGAGCAGTTCTTC | many | 11 | TRBJ2-1 | . | TRBV29-1
CATSRDNRAVEKLFF | TGTGCCACCAGCAGAGATAACAGGGCGGTTGAAAAACTGTTTTTT | many | 15 | TRBJ1-4 | . | TRBV15
CATSRDSLIGSSYEQYF | TGTGCCACCAGCAGAGATAGTTTGATAGGGTCCTCCTACGAGCAGTACTTC | many | 17 | TRBJ2-7 | . | TRBV15
CAISDGLQGRDTQYF | TGTGCCATCAGTGACGGGTTACAAGGCCGGGATACGCAGTATTTT | once | 15 | TRBJ2-3 | . | TRBV10-3
CASSLNSPLHF | TGTGCCAGCAGTTTAAATTCACCCCTCCACTTT | many | 11 | TRBJ1-6 | . | TRBV28
CSVVQGAGQETQYF | TGCAGCGTTGTACAGGGCGCGGGGCAAGAGACCCAGTACTTC | many | 14 | TRBJ2-5 | . | TRBV29-1
CAISRGDYEQYF | TGTGCCATCAGTCGCGGGGACTACGAGCAGTACTTC | many | 12 | TRBJ2-7 | . | TRBV10-3
CASRGGRFPTDTQYF | TGTGCCAGCAGGGGAGGGCGCTTCCCCACAGATACGCAGTATTTT | many | 15 | TRBJ2-3 | TRBD2 | TRBV12-3/TRBV12-4
CASSVGASGGDRETQYF | TGTGCCAGCAGCGTAGGGGCTAGCGGGGGGGATAGGGAGACCCAGTACTTC | . | 17 | TRBJ2-5 | TRBD2 | TRBV9
CASSYRSQGAYGYTF | TGTGCCAGCAGTTACAGATCACAGGGGGCCTACGGCTACACCTTC | . | 15 | TRBJ1-2 | TRBD1 | TRBV6-5
CASSLERADTQYF | TGTGCCAGCAGTTTGGAACGGGCAGATACGCAGTATTTT | many | 13 | TRBJ2-3 | . | TRBV28
CASSRDRATEQFF | TGTGCCAGCAGTCGGGACAGGGCGACTGAGCAGTTCTTC | many | 13 | TRBJ2-1 | TRBD1 | TRBV28
CSVHRGLVCNQPQHF | TGCAGCGTTCATAGGGGGCTAGTTTGCAATCAGCCCCAGCATTTT | many | 15 | TRBJ1-5 | TRBD1 | TRBV29-1
CSARTVIKETQYF | TGCAGTGCCCGGACGGTCATCAAGGAGACCCAGTACTTC | once | 13 | TRBJ2-5 | . | TRBV20-1
CASRGRTGDHHEQYF | TGTGCCAGCAGGGGAAGGACAGGGGATCACCACGAGCAGTACTTC | . | 15 | TRBJ2-7 | TRBD1 | TRBV6-6
CATLPTSGSYEQYF | TGTGCCACACTACCGACTAGCGGGAGCTACGAGCAGTACTTC | many | 14 | TRBJ2-7 | TRBD2 | TRBV10-3
CASSPGTASSTDTQYF | TGTGCCAGCAGCCCCGGGACAGCCTCTAGCACAGATACGCAGTATTTT | many | 16 | TRBJ2-3 | TRBD1 | TRBV11-2
CASRPGTEYNEQFF | TGTGCCAGCAGACCCGGGACAGAATACAATGAGCAGTTCTTC | many | 14 | TRBJ2-1 | TRBD1 | TRBV5-4